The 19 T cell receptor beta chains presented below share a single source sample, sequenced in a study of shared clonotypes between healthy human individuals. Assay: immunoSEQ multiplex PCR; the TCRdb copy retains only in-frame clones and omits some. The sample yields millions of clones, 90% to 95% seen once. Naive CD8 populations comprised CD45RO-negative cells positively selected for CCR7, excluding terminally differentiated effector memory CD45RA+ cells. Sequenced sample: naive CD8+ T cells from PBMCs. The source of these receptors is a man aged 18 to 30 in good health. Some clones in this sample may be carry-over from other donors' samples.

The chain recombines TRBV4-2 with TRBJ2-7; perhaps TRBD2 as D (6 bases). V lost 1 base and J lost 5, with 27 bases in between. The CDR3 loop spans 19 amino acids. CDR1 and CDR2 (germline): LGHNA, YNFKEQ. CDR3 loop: CASSQGTITSEGSNHEQYF. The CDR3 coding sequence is TGTGCCAGCAGCCAAGGGACGATCACGTCGGAGGGATCCAACCACGAGCAGTACTTC.

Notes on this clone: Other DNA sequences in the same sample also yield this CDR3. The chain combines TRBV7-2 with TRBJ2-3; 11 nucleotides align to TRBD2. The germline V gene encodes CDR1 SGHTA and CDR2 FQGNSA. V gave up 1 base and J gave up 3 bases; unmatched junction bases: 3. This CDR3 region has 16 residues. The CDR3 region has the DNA TGTGCCAGCAGCTTAGTGGGACTAGCGGTTACAGATACGCAGTATTTT. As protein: CASSLVGLAVTDTQYF.

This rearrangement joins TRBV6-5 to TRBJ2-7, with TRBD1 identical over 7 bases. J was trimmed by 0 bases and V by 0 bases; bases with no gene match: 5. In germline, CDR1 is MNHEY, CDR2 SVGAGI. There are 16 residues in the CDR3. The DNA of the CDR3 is TGTGCCAGCAGTTACTCTCAGGGGGAAACCTCCTACGAGCAGTACTTC. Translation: CASSYSQGETSYEQYF.

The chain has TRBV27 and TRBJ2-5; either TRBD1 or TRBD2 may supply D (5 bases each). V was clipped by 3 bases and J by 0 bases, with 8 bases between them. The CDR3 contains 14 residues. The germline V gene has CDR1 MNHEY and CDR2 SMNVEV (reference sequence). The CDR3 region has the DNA TGTGCCAGCAGTTTTCAGGGAGACCAAGAGACCCAGTACTTC. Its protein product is CASSFQGDQETQYF.

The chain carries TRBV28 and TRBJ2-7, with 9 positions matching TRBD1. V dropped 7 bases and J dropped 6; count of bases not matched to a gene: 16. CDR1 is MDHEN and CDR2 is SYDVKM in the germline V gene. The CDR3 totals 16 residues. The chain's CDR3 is CASNRDRAVWGSEQYF. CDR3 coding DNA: TGTGCCAGCAACCGGGACAGGGCGGTATGGGGTTCCGAGCAGTACTTC.

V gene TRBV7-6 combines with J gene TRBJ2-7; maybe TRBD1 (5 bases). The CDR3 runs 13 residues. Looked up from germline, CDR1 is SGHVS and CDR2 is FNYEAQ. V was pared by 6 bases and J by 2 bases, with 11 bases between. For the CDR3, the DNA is TGTGCCAGCAGTCAAGGGGTCACCTACGAGCAGTACTTC. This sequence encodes CASSQGVTYEQYF.

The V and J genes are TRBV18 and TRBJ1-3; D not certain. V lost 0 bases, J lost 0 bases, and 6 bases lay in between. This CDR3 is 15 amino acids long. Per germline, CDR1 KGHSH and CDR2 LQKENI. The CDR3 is CASSPPASSGNTIYF. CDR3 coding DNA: TGTGCCAGCTCACCACCTGCCAGCTCTGGAAACACCATATATTTT.

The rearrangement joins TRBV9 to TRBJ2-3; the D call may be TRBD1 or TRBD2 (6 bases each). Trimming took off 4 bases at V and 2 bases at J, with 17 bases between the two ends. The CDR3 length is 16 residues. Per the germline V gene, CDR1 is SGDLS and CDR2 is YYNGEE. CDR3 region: CASSLKGGSYTDTQYF. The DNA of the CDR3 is TGTGCCAGCAGCCTGAAAGGGGGGTCTTACACAGATACGCAGTATTTT.

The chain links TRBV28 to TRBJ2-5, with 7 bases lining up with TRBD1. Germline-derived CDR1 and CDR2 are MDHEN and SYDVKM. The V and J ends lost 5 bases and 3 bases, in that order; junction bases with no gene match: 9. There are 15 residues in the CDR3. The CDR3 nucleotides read TGTGCCAGCAGTCCGACAGGGTTTAGGGAAGAGACCCAGTACTTC. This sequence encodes CASSPTGFREETQYF.

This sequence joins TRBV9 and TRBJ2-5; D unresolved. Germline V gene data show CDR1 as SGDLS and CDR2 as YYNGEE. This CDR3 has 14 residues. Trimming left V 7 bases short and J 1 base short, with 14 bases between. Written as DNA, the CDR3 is TGTGCCAGCGGACCCGGAACGCGCCAAGAGACCCAGTACTTC. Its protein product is CASGPGTRQETQYF.

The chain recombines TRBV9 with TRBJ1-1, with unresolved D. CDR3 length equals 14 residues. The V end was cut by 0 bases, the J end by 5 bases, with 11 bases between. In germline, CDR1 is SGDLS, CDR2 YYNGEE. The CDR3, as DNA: TGTGCCAGCAGCGTAGAGAACAGAGGGACTGAAGCTTTCTTT. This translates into CASSVENRGTEAFF.

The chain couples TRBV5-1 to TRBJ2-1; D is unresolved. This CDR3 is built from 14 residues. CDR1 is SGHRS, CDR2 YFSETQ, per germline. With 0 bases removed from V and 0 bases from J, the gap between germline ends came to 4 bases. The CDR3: CASSLERSYNEQFF. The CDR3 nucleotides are TGCGCCAGCAGCTTGGAACGCTCCTACAATGAGCAGTTCTTC. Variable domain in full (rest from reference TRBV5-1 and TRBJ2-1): KAGVTQTPRYLIKTRGQQVTLSCSPISGHRSVSWYQQTPGQGLQFLFEYFSETQRNKGNFPGRFSGRQFSNSRSEMNVSTLELGDSALYLCASSLERSYNEQFFGPGTRLTVL.

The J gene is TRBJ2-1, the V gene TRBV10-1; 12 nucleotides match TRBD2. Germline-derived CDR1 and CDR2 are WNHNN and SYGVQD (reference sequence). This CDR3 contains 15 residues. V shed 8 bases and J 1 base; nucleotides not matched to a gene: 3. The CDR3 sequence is CASLAGGRSYNEQFF. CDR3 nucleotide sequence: TGCGCCAGCCTAGCGGGAGGGCGATCCTACAATGAGCAGTTCTTC.

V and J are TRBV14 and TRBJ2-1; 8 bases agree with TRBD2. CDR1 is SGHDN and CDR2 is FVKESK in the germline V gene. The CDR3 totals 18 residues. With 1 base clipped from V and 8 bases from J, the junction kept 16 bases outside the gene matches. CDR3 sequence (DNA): TGTGCCAGCAGCCAAGGATATTCGGGAGGGCCCATGGGCTATGAGCAGTTCTTC. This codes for CASSQGYSGGPMGYEQFF.

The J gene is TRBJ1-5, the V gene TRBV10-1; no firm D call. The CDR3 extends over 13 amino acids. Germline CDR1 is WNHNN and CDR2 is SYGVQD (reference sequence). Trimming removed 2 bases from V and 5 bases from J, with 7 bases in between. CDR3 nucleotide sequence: TGCGCCAGCAGTGAGGCGACTGATCAGCCCCAGCATTTT. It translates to CASSEATDQPQHF.

The CDR3 nucleotides are TGCGCCAGCAGCCACGGGAGGGGAGATTACAATGAGCAGTTCTTC. It encodes CASSHGRGDYNEQFF. The V call is TRBV5-1, the J call TRBJ2-1, with TRBD2 matching over 8 bases. Germline lookup yields CDR1 SGHRS and CDR2 YFSETQ. This CDR3 region has 15 residues. V gave up 4 bases and J gave up 4 bases; unmatched junction bases: 7.

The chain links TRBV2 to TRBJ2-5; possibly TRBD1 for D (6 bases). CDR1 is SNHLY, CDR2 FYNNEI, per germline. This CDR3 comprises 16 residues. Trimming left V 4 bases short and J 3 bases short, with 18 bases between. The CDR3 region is CASSARDTVEEETQYF. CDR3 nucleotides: TGTGCCAGCAGTGCCCGGGACACGGTAGAGGAAGAGACCCAGTACTTC. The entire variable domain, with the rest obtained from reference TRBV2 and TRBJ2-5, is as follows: EPEVTQTPSHQVTQMGQEVILRCVPISNHLYFYWYRQILGQKVEFLVSFYNNEISEKSEIFDDQFSVERPDGSNFTLKIRSTKLEDSAMYFCASSARDTVEEETQYFGPGTRLLVL.

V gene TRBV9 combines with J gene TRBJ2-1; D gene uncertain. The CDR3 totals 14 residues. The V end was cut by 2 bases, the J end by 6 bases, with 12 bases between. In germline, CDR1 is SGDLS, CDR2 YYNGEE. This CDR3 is CASSVLGGRNEQFF. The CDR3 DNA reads TGTGCCAGCAGCGTTCTAGGTGGCCGCAATGAGCAGTTCTTC.

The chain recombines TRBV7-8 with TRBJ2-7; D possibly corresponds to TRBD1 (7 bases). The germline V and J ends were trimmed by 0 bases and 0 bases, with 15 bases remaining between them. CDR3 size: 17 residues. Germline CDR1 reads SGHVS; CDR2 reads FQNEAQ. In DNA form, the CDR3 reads TGTGCCAGCAGCTTAGCGCGTGGACAGGACTACTCCTACGAGCAGTACTTC. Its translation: CASSLARGQDYSYEQYF.